The text below deals with one TCR beta chain. The table lists this clone with a count of one. The specificity of this receptor is unknown. Base-call qualities are not available, and no considerably larger clone is one nucleotide away. This entry comes from a study of blood T cell repertoires in COVID-19 (dated by TCRdb to about 2020). At the level of the whole study: Samples covering the acute and convalescent phases of COVID-19 were provided by collaborators in the United States, Italy and Spain. The dataset comprised deeply sampled blood TCRbeta repertoires from subjects exposed to, actively infected with, or recovered from COVID-19. The prospective study material was composed of cDNA or gDNA derived from T cells, B-cell-depleted T cells, or PBMCs. Where available, HLA class I and class II types were taken from metadata supplied by the sample provider and were not determined by assay-based typing. The repertoires were made available in a free public database intended to serve as a resource for research on the immune response to SARS-CoV-2. Sample metadata almost always included a de-identified subject ID, COVID-19 status, age in years and sex. The samples were drawn from the first 160 participants of the ongoing ImmuneRACE study and from about 1,200 subjects provided by 6 global collaborators.

The immunoSEQ Assay, a bias-controlled multiplex PCR, was used to amplify TCRbeta CDR3 regions from genomic DNA. The authors processed their data as follows. Within the assay, amplification of reference gene primers was used to estimate how many nucleated cells each sample contained. Sequence reads were collapsed and filtered to measure the absolute abundance of every unique TCRbeta CDR3 rearrangement. For each sample, productive Simpson clonality was calculated as the square root of Simpson's diversity index over productive rearrangements. Here the immuneACCESS table is served through TCRdb, limited to in-frame sequences with V and J called. Missing clones are a known gap in these copies; in checked studies unresolved V genes cover under half, and the rest lacks a known reason. From that table come the V and J calls and clone size; the DNA was used to work out D and trimming. The sample has some 110,000 clones on record, less than 90% of them singletons. About 4% of the sample is held by the ten biggest clonotypes.

Germline trimming amounts to 4 bases on V and 6 bases on J, with 15 as the count of junction bases outside the gene matches. The CDR3 spans 19 residues, from the cysteine through the phenylalanine. The retained sequence is limited to the CDR3, 57 bases, with the frame set at the first base. In the germline V gene, CDR1 corresponds to MDHEN and CDR2 to SYDVKM. Overall study results and their limits: The quantity of clinical and demographic metadata differed by source and by participant and was supplied without curation.

Participants in the prospective study were enrolled through a virtual design, were aged roughly 18 to 100 years, and lived in 24 United States geographic areas. In the prospective study, cohorts were assigned on the basis of participant-reported clinical history obtained from a screening survey and a study questionnaire. For ImmuneRACE Cohort 3, a participant was defined as recovered based on two consecutive negative NP/OP PCR tests, clearance by a healthcare professional, or resolution of symptoms. In the prospective study, whole blood, serum and a nasopharyngeal or oropharyngeal swab were collected from each participant by mobile phlebotomists. Over a roughly 2-month period, participants in the prospective study had the option of providing additional blood draws and questionnaires. Before DNA extraction, blood samples from the prospective study were shipped at room temperature or frozen.

The clonotype originates from a woman aged 25 to 39 who had recovered from COVID-19. In this chain, TRBV28 is recombined with TRBJ2-1, with 13 junctional bases fitting TRBD2. The sequencing sample was made of PBMCs or T cells enriched from blood (not recorded which). DNA sequence: TGTGCCAGCAGTTCTATTCCACCCGGACTAGCGGGAGAATCCAATGAGCAGTTCTTC. The translation is CASSSIPPGLAGESNEQFF.